The clone carrying this T cell receptor (beta chain) was recorded only once. Its antigen is not known. This sample is drawn from a study of shared clonotypes between healthy human individuals. CDR3 size: 13 residues. V lost 5 bases and J 2 bases, leaving 10 bases between the germline ends. The germline CDR1 and CDR2 sequences are SGHRS and YFSETQ. Study-wide points: The study found lower generation probabilities in non-shared clonotypes than in those shared by all four donors.

TCRdb's table, derived via immunoSEQ multiplex PCR, lists solely in-frame clones and lacks some. Among millions of clones listed, over 85% were seen once. This TCR was recovered from a young man in good health. What was sequenced was naive CD4+ T cells sorted from blood. As to subset: CD45RA+ positively selected. The chain joins TRBV5-1 to TRBJ2-5; TRBD2 might be the D (5 bases). In DNA form, the CDR3 reads TGCGCCAGCAGAGCCGGACTTCAAGAGACCCAGTACTTC. Protein product: CASRAGLQETQYF.